This TCR beta chain emerged from a study of T cell repertoires in ileal Crohn's disease. For the study at large: Operated complications were stricturing disease (roughly 60%) and penetrating disease (approximately 39%). At postoperative colonoscopy, neoterminal ileum biopsies were taken as M6.

Germline V lookup: CDR1 KGHSH, CDR2 LQKENI. Trimming removed 2 bases from V and 4 bases from J; junction bases left unmatched: 4. This CDR3 region has 16 residues. TCRB immunosequencing input was roughly 500 nanograms of biopsy DNA per sample. Repertoires were generated with immunoSEQ multiplex PCR, while TCRdb's copy carries only in-frame clones and drops some. Here the sample spans more than 60,000 clones, roughly 89% being singletons. Regarding time point: neoterminal ileum biopsy at postoperative endoscopy, about 6 months after surgery. Patients were adults with ileal or ileocolonic Crohn's disease needing resection.

Input material: ileal tissue. This clonotype was sampled from an adult with Crohn's disease. The chain links TRBV18 to TRBJ1-3; TRBD1 matches 11 bases. For the CDR3, the DNA is TGTGCCAGCTCACCAGGACAGGGGGCGCGAGGAAACACCATATATTTT. Its translation is CASSPGQGARGNTIYF.